The entry below gives a single T cell receptor (beta chain) sequence along with its context. The data stem from a study of T cell changes during pregnancy in multiple sclerosis. The CDR3 is 15 amino acids. Germline lookup yields CDR1 MGHRA and CDR2 YSYEKL. V was clipped by 2 bases and J by 1 base, with 11 bases between them. TCRdb's copy holds only in-frame clones and misses some; the assay was immunoSEQ multiplex PCR. Seen here are some 22,000 clones, approximately 81% observed once, and the top ten hold about 7.6%. The receptor comes from a female donor with multiple sclerosis, enrolled in a pregnancy study. This rearrangement joins TRBV4-1 to TRBJ1-2, with TRBD1 as a possible D gene (5 bases). This sample comprised CD8+ T cells from peripheral blood mononuclear cells, obtained before pregnancy. The CDR3 loop reads CASSQHPRDNYGYTF. The CDR3 bases are TGCGCCAGCAGCCAACACCCCAGGGATAACTATGGCTACACCTTC.